These T cell receptor beta chains were read from a single sample in a study of vaccination and CD4 T cells after COVID-19. These TCRs' antigens remain unknown. Using its own MiXCR run on the PCR reads, TCRdb lists one record per CDR3 protein. The profile shows 3,000 to 3,500 distinct CDR3 sequences, 70% to 80% of them singletons. The sequenced sample was CD4+ T cells from blood, cultured in vitro. These receptors came from a human donor who had recovered from COVID-19. CDR3s include the opening cysteine and the closing phenylalanine or tryptophan. Each record gives: CDR3 DNA, CDR3 protein, V gene, clone size, J gene, D gene. The D gene is left open where the match is weak. Rows may omit the clone size; those that give it use once, few, many or a size class.

TGCGCCAGCAGCCTCATGCTAGTCCGGAACACCGGGGAGCTGTTTTTT | CASSLMLVRNTGELFF | TRBV5-1 | - | TRBJ2-2 | -
TGTGCCAGCAGCCCCTCGGGGGCTGGCTACACCTTC | CASSPSGAGYTF | TRBV7-9 | - | TRBJ1-2 | -
TGTGCCAGCAGCCAAGACAGGGTCTCCTACGAGCAGTACTTC | CASSQDRVSYEQYF | TRBV11-3 | large | TRBJ2-7 | TRBD1
TGCAGTGCTAGGGGGAGCGGGGGGGTCTCCTACGAGCAGTACTTC | CSARGSGGVSYEQYF | TRBV20-1 | - | TRBJ2-7 | TRBD2
TGTGCCAGCAGCTTAAGCGGGGCCCCGACAGATACGCAGTATTTT | CASSLSGAPTDTQYF | TRBV7-3 | once | TRBJ2-3 | -
TGCGCCAGCAGCTTGTTGGAGACAGGAGGCGGGGTATACGAGCAGTACTTC | CASSLLETGGGVYEQYF | TRBV5-1 | - | TRBJ2-7 | -
TGCGCCAGCAGCTTGGGGGTAACAGGGGGCACCGGGGAGCTGTTTTTT | CASSLGVTGGTGELFF | TRBV5-1 | once | TRBJ2-2 | TRBD1
TGTGCCAGCACCATCCAGGGAAAAGACTATGGCTACACCTTC | CASTIQGKDYGYTF | TRBV6-1 | once | TRBJ1-2 | -
TGCAGTGCTAGAGAGGCGACACGACACCTAAAGCAGCGGGTCCCCTCGAACTATGGCTACACCTTC | CSAREATRHLKQRVPSNYGYTF | TRBV20-1 | - | TRBJ1-2 | -
TGTGCCAGCAGTTACGCATTACAACAAAGCTACAATGAGCAGTTCTTC | CASSYALQQSYNEQFF | TRBV6-2/TRBV6-3 | - | TRBJ2-1 | -
TGTGCCAGTAGTGCCGCCCGTAGTGGGGCCAAAAACATTCAGTACTTC | CASSAARSGAKNIQYF | TRBV19 | once | TRBJ2-4 | -
TGTGCCAGCAGTTTAGTTCAGGAATACGAGCAGTACTTC | CASSLVQEYEQYF | TRBV12-3/TRBV12-4 | - | TRBJ2-7 | -
TGCGCCAGCAGCCCGACAGGGATGGACTATGGCTACACCTTC | CASSPTGMDYGYTF | TRBV5-1 | - | TRBJ1-2 | TRBD1
TGCGCCAGCAGTGAGTCTTCATCGGGGTTGGAGACCCAGTACTTC | CASSESSSGLETQYF | TRBV10-1 | - | TRBJ2-5 | -
TGTGCCAGCAGCTTACAGGGGAGGCCAGATACGCAGTATTTT | CASSLQGRPDTQYF | TRBV5-4 | - | TRBJ2-3 | -
TGCAGTGCTAGAGATCGACGGGGGTCAGCCAAAAACATTCAGTACTTC | CSARDRRGSAKNIQYF | TRBV20-1 | once | TRBJ2-4 | -
TGTGCCAGTAGTCTTTGGACAGGGCAGTTCAATGAGCAGTTCTTC | CASSLWTGQFNEQFF | TRBV19 | once | TRBJ2-1 | TRBD1
TGCAGTGCTAGAGATCGGAGGAGGGATTGGGGGAATCAGCCCCAGCATTTT | CSARDRRRDWGNQPQHF | TRBV20-1 | large | TRBJ1-5 | -
TGCAGTGCTCCCGACAATCCCTCTAATCAGCCCCAGCATTTT | CSAPDNPSNQPQHF | TRBV20-1 | - | TRBJ1-5 | -
TGTGCCAGCAGCCATAGCGGGGGGGCCACAGATACGCAGTATTTT | CASSHSGGATDTQYF | TRBV6-2/TRBV6-3 | - | TRBJ2-3 | TRBD2
TGTGCCAGTACCGACCTCCGCTATGGCTACACCTTC | CASTDLRYGYTF | TRBV19 | - | TRBJ1-2 | -
TGTGCCAGCAGTTTAAGAGCTATCTATGGCTACACCTTC | CASSLRAIYGYTF | TRBV27 | few | TRBJ1-2 | -
TGTGCCAGCAGTTTAAGGGGGGACTACACCTTC | CASSLRGDYTF | TRBV12-3/TRBV12-4 | - | TRBJ1-2 | -
TGTGCCAGCAGGTCTAGCGGGGGGGAATTCAATGAGCAGTTCTTC | CASRSSGGEFNEQFF | TRBV6-2/TRBV6-3 | - | TRBJ2-1 | TRBD2
TGCAGTGCCCCGGGGGCTGGGGCCAACGTCCTGACTTTC | CSAPGAGANVLTF | TRBV20-1 | - | TRBJ2-6 | -
TGTGCCAGCAGCTCGAGACCCGAGGGGGGGCGTCCCTATGGCTACACCTTC | CASSSRPEGGRPYGYTF | TRBV7-8 | - | TRBJ1-2 | -
TGCAGTGCTAGAAATTTGGACTATTGGAATGAGCAGTTCTTC | CSARNLDYWNEQFF | TRBV20-1 | once | TRBJ2-1 | -
TGTGCCAGCAGTTCGGGACAGGGGCAGCCCCAGCATTTT | CASSSGQGQPQHF | TRBV27 | - | TRBJ1-5 | TRBD1
TGTGCCAGCACGAATCAGGGAGGTAGAGGCTACACCTTC | CASTNQGGRGYTF | TRBV2 | once | TRBJ1-2 | -
TGTGCCAGCAGAGGACAGGGCGATGAGCAGTTCTTC | CASRGQGDEQFF | TRBV21-1 | - | TRBJ2-1 | -
TGTGCCACCAGTGATTTGGTGGGATCTAACTATGGCTACACCTTC | CATSDLVGSNYGYTF | TRBV24-1 | - | TRBJ1-2 | -
TGTGCCAGCAGCTTAGCAGGGTACGAGCAGTACTTC | CASSLAGYEQYF | TRBV11-2 | - | TRBJ2-7 | -
TGTGCAAGTCGCTTTCGGACAGGGGACTCCTACAATGAGCAGTTCTTC | CASRFRTGDSYNEQFF | TRBV12-2 | - | TRBJ2-1 | -
TGTGCCAGCAGCGATAGGGCGGGCAGGAGGGATTCACCCCTCCACTTT | CASSDRAGRRDSPLHF | TRBV7-2 | few | TRBJ1-6 | -
TGTGCCAGTAGTACCAGGGAATATCAGCCCCAGCATTTT | CASSTREYQPQHF | TRBV19 | - | TRBJ1-5 | -
TGTGCCAGTAGCAGCGACAGGGGTTACAATCAGCCCCAGCATTTT | CASSSDRGYNQPQHF | TRBV19 | - | TRBJ1-5 | TRBD1
TGTGCCAGCAGTTCTACAGGGGCCCACTATAATTCACCCCTCCACTTT | CASSSTGAHYNSPLHF | TRBV2 | - | TRBJ1-6 | TRBD1
TGTGCCAGCAGCTTCGGGTTCCCCTCGAACACTGAAGCTTTCTTT | CASSFGFPSNTEAFF | TRBV7-2 | - | TRBJ1-1 | -
TGTGCCAGTAGTGTATTCGGGACAAAGGTTCAGCCCCAGCATTTT | CASSVFGTKVQPQHF | TRBV19 | - | TRBJ1-5 | -
TGTGCCAGCAGTTTTGGTTTTCGCGAGCAGTACTTC | CASSFGFREQYF | TRBV28 | - | TRBJ2-7 | -
TGCAGTGCTAGAGATCGGGAGCCTTACGGCAGGGGAATGGCACCCCTCCACTTT | CSARDREPYGRGMAPLHF | TRBV20-1 | - | TRBJ1-6 | -
TGTGCCAGCAGCTTGTTAGACGGGACCCTCTACGAGCAGTACTTC | CASSLLDGTLYEQYF | TRBV7-9 | - | TRBJ2-7 | -
TGTGCCAGCAGCACCAGACACCGTAGTTCACCCCTCCACTTT | CASSTRHRSSPLHF | TRBV21-1 | - | TRBJ1-6 | -
TGCAGTCCAAGGACAGGGATGAACACTGAAGCTTTCTTT | CSPRTGMNTEAFF | TRBV20-1 | - | TRBJ1-1 | TRBD1
TGTGCCAGCAGTTTGGATGCAATCAATCAGCCCCAGCATTTT | CASSLDAINQPQHF | TRBV28 | - | TRBJ1-5 | -
TGTGCCAGCAGCCAGACCGGGACAGGAGGCGAGTACACCTTC | CASSQTGTGGEYTF | TRBV4-2 | - | TRBJ1-2 | TRBD1
TGTGCCACCAGCAGTGGGGGTAATCAGCCCCAGCATTTT | CATSSGGNQPQHF | TRBV15 | - | TRBJ1-5 | -
TGTGCCAGCAGCTCCCCCCGAGGGAGAGGCGGCAACACAGATACGCAGTATTTT | CASSSPRGRGGNTDTQYF | TRBV7-2 | - | TRBJ2-3 | -
TGCAGTGCTGGACCGGACAGGGGGCGGACGGGCTACACCTTC | CSAGPDRGRTGYTF | TRBV20-1 | large | TRBJ1-2 | TRBD1
TGCAGTGCTAGAGATGATGGGGCCCTCACGGTGGGCAATCAGCCCCAGCATTTT | CSARDDGALTVGNQPQHF | TRBV20-1 | few | TRBJ1-5 | -
TGTGCCAGCAGCTTGGGCCAGGCAAACACTGAAGCTTTCTTT | CASSLGQANTEAFF | TRBV5-4 | - | TRBJ1-1 | -
TGTGCCATCAGTGGGGCAGACACTGAAGCTTTCTTT | CAISGADTEAFF | TRBV10-3 | - | TRBJ1-1 | -
TGTGCCAGCAGCTCGGGGACAGTAGCAAAGACCCAGTACTTC | CASSSGTVAKTQYF | TRBV7-9 | hyperexpanded | TRBJ2-5 | TRBD1
TGTGCCTGGAGTCCTTCAAGGACCTCCCGGGGTTTGGAGCAGTACTTC | CAWSPSRTSRGLEQYF | TRBV30 | - | TRBJ2-7 | -
TGTGCCAGCAGCCGGGACAGATTGTTCTCCTACGAGCAGTACTTC | CASSRDRLFSYEQYF | TRBV11-1 | large | TRBJ2-7 | TRBD1